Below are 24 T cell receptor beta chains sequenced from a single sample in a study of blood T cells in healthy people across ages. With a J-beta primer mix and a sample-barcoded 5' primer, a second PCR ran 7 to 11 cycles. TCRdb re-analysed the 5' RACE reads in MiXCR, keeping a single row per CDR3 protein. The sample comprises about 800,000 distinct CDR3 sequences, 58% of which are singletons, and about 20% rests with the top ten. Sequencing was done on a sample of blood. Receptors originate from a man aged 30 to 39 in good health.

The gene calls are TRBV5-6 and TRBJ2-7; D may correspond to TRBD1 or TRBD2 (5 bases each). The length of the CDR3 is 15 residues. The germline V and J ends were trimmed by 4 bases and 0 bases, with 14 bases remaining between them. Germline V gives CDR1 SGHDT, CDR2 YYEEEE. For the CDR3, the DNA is TGTGCCAGCAGCGGTGGGTCGGGACCCTCCTACGAGCAGTACTTC. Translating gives CASSGGSGPSYEQYF.

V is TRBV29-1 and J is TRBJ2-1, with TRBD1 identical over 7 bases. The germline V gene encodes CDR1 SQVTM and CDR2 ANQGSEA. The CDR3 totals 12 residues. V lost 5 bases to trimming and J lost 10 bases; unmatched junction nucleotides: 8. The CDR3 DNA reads TGCAGCGTTTTGAAGGGGGCCGGCGAGCAGTTCTTC. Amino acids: CSVLKGAGEQFF.

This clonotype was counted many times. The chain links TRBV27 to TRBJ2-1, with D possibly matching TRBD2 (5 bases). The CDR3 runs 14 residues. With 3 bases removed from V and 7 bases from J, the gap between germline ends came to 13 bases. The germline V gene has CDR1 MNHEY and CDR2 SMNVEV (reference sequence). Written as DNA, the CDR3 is TGTGCCAGCAGTTTGAAGAGGGCGCGGAATGAGCAGTTCTTC. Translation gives CASSLKRARNEQFF.

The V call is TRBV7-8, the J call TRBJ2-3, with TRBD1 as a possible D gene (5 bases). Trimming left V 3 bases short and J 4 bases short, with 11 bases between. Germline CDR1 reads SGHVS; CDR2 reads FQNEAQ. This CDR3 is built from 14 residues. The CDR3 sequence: CASSFSRAADTQYF. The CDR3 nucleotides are TGTGCCAGCAGCTTCTCCAGGGCCGCAGATACGCAGTATTTT.

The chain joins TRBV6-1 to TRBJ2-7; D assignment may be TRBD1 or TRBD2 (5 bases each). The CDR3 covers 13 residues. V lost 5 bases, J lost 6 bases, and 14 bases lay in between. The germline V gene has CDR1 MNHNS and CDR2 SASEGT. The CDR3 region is CASSPGPLREQYF. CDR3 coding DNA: TGTGCCAGCAGTCCGGGACCACTACGCGAGCAGTACTTC.

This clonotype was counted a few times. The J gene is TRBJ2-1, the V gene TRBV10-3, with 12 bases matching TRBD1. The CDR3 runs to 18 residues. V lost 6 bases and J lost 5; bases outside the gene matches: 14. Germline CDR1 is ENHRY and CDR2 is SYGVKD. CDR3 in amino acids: CAISSGQGANPRNNEQFF. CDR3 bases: TGTGCCATCAGCTCGGGACAGGGGGCAAACCCGCGGAACAATGAGCAGTTCTTC.

The CDR3 sequence is CSAKRRGGPYEQYF. The CDR3 nucleotides read TGCAGTGCCAAGAGGCGGGGAGGGCCGTACGAGCAGTACTTC. The gene calls are TRBV20-1 and TRBJ2-7, with 7 positions matching TRBD2. Germline V gene data show CDR1 as DFQATT and CDR2 as SNEGSKA (reference sequence). V shed 6 bases and J 4 bases; nucleotides not matched to a gene: 12. This CDR3 has 14 amino acids.

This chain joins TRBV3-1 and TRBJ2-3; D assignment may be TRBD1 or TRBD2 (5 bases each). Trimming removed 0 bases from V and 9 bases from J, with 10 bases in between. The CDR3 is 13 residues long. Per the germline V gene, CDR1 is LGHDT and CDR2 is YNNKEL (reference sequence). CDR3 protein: CASSQDEGRTQYF. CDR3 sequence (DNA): TGTGCCAGCAGCCAAGATGAGGGGCGAACGCAGTATTTT.

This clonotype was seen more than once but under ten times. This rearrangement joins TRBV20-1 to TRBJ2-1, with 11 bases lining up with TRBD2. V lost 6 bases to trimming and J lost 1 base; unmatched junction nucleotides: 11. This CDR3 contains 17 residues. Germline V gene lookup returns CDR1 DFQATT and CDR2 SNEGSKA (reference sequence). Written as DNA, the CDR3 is TGCAGTGCCTTCACTAGCGGGGGCACGGCTTCCTACAATGAGCAGTTCTTC. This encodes CSAFTSGGTASYNEQFF.

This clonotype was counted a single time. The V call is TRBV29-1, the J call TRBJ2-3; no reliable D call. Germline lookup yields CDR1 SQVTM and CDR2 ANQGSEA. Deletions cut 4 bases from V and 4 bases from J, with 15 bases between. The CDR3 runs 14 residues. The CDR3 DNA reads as TGCAGCGTTGTCGTGCTAGGAGACTCAGATACGCAGTATTTT. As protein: CSVVVLGDSDTQYF.

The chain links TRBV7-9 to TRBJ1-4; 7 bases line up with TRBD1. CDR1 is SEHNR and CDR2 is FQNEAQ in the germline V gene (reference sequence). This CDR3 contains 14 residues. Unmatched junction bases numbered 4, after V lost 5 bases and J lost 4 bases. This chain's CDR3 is CASSRGTVNEKLFF. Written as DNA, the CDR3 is TGTGCCAGCAGCCGCGGGACAGTTAATGAAAAACTGTTTTTT.

The CDR3 DNA is TGTGCCAGCAGCTTGCTGACAGGAAACGAGCAGTACTTC. It yields the protein CASSLLTGNEQYF. The chain has TRBV7-9 and TRBJ2-7, with TRBD1 as a possible D gene (6 bases). With 3 bases removed from V and 5 bases from J, the gap between germline ends came to 11 bases. CDR3 length equals 13 residues. Germline lookup yields CDR1 SEHNR and CDR2 FQNEAQ (reference sequence).

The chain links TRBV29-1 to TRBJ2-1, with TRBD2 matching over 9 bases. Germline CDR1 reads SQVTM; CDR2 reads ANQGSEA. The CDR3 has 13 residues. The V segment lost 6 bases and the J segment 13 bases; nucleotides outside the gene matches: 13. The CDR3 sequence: CSVVGTSRETQFF. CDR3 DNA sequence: TGCAGCGTGGTTGGGACTAGCCGGGAGACCCAGTTCTTC.

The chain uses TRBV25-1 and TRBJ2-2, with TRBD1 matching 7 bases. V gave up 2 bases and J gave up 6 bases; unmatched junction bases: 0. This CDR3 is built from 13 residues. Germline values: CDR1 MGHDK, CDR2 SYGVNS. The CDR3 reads CASSEQGAGELFF. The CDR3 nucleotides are TGTGCCAGCAGTGAACAGGGGGCCGGGGAGCTGTTTTTT.

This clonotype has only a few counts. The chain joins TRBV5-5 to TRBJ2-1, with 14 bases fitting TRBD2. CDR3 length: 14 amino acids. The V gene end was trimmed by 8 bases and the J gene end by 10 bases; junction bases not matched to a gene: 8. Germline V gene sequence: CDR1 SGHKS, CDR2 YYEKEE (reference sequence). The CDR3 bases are TGTGCCAGTCCCGGGACTAGCGGGAGCCGAGAGCAGTTCTTC. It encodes CASPGTSGSREQFF.

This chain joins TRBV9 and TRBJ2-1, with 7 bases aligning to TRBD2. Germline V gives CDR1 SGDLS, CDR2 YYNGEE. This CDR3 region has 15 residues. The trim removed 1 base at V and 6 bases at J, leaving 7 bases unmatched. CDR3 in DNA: TGTGCCAGCAGCGTAAGTCTAGCGGTGACCAATGAGCAGTTCTTC. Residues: CASSVSLAVTNEQFF.

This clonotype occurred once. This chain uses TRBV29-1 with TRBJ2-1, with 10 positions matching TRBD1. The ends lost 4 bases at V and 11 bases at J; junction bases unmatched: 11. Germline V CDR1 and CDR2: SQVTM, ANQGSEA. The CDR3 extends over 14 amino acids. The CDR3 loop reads CSVARSGTGDKQFF. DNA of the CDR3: TGCAGCGTTGCCCGATCCGGGACAGGGGACAAGCAGTTCTTC.

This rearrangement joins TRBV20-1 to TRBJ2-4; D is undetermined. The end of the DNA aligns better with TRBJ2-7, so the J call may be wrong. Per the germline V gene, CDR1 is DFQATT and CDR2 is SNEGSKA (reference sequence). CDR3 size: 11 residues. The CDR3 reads CSARRSYEQYF. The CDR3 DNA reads TGCAGTGCTAGGCGATCCTACGAGCAGTACTTC.

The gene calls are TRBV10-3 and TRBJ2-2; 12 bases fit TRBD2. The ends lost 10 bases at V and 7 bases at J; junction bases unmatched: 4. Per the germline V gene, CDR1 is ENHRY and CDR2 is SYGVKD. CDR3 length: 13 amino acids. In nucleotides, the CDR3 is TGTGCCACCGGACTAGCGGGGTACGGGGAGCTGTTTTTT. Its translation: CATGLAGYGELFF.

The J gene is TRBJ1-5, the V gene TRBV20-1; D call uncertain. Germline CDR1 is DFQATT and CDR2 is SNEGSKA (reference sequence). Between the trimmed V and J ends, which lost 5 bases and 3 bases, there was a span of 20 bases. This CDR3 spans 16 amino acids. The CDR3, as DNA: TGCAGTGCTCCTTCGGACGGGGTTGCCTTCAATCAGCCCCAGCATTTT. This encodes CSAPSDGVAFNQPQHF.

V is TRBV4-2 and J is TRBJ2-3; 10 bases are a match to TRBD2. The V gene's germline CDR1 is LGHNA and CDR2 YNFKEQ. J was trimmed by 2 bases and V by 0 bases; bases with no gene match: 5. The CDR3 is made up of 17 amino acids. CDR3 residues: CASSQDGSGGATDTQYF. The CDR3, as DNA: TGTGCCAGCAGCCAAGATGGCAGCGGGGGGGCCACAGATACGCAGTATTTT.

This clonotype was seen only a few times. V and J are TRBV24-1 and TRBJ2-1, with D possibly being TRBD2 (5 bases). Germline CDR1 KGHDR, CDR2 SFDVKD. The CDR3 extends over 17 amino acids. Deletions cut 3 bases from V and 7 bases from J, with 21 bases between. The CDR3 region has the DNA TGTGCCACCAGTGATGTACTACCGGGATTGAGGGAAAATGAGCAGTTCTTC. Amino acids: CATSDVLPGLRENEQFF.

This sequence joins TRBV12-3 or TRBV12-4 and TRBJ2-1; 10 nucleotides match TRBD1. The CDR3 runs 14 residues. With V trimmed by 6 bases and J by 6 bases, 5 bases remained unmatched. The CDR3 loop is CASRGTGAVNEQFF. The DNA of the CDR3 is TGTGCCAGCAGGGGGACAGGGGCAGTCAATGAGCAGTTCTTC.

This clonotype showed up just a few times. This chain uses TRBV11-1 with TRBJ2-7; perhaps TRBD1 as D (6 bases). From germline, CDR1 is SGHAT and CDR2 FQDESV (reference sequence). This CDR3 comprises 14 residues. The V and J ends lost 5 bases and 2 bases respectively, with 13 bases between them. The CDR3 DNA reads TGTGCCAGCAGCCACGGGACAAAGGCCTACGAGCAGTACTTC. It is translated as CASSHGTKAYEQYF.